The present entry profiles one T cell receptor (beta chain) with its context. This clone was observed a few times. Its antigen has not been determined. The record has no base qualities; no much larger clone is one base away. Genomic DNA was extracted from sorted cells for sequencing of the TCRbeta CDR3 region. TCRbeta CDR3 regions were sequenced using the immunoSEQ Assay. Imported from immuneACCESS, the table was reduced by TCRdb to in-frame sequences with V and J called. These copies leave out some clones; in studies compared against another copy, an unresolved V gene accounts for under half, and the cause of the remainder is not known. The sample has more than 45,000 clones on record, around 82% of them singletons. More than 3.5% of the sample is held by the ten biggest clonotypes. The CDR3 sequence holds 14 residues, the cysteine and phenylalanine included. Only the CDR3 DNA is retained, 42 bases long and in frame from the first base. In the germline V gene, CDR1 corresponds to SGHRS and CDR2 to YFSETQ. After removal of 4 bases from V and 1 base from J, the junction retains 3 bases not matched to a gene.

The source of the sample is a study of OX40 agonist ivuxolimab in advanced cancers. About the investigation overall: Ivuxolimab was a fully human IgG2 agonistic monoclonal antibody targeting the costimulatory receptor OX40 (CD134). In the dose-escalation cohort, roughly 80% of patients were male, and the mean age was around 60 years, with a range of 23 to 79. Prior anti-PD-1, anti-PD-L1 or anti-CTLA-4 therapy was permitted, and checkpoint inhibitors had been received by about two fifths of dose-escalation patients. Peripheral TCRbeta sequencing was intended to test whether TCR sequence diversity was altered and clonal T-cell expansion was caused by ivuxolimab. The paper reports the monotherapy dose-escalation portion (N ≈ 50 patients) of the phase I ivuxolimab trial. Among the roughly 50 dose-escalation patients, about 20 had hepatocellular carcinoma, about 15 melanoma, 9 renal cell carcinoma and 9 head and neck cancer. Intravenous ivuxolimab was administered to patients every 2 weeks at six dose levels: 0.01, 0.1, 0.3, 1.5, 3 and 10 mg/kg. Three dose-escalation patients achieved partial responses, one with hepatocellular carcinoma and two with cutaneous melanoma.

Points the paper makes about the study in general: After ivuxolimab, more expanded clones were found on average in CD8+ T cells than in CD4+ T cells. Low levels of normalized T-cell clonal expansion were also seen in some nonresponding patients. At doses from 0.1 to 3.0 mg/kg, clonal expansion was seen in both CD4+ and CD8+ blood T cells between baseline and week 6. Which antigens the clonally expanded peripheral T cells were specific for was not determined. In the 0.1-3.0 mg/kg groups, partial responders had among the lowest normalized peripheral clonal expansion, particularly in CD8+ T cells.

Patients with autoimmune disease history or receiving systemic immunosuppression were excluded from the trial. Peripheral blood for TCR sequencing was collected from all dose cohorts at baseline, on cycle 4 day 1, and on cycle 7 day 1. Samples came from an open-label, multicenter, first-in-human phase I dose-escalation trial of ivuxolimab. The trial enrolled adults with locally advanced or metastatic head and neck squamous cell, hepatocellular, melanoma or renal cell carcinoma. Before TCR sequencing, CD4+ T cells and CD8+ T cells from peripheral blood were sorted into separate populations. The clonotype originates from an adult with an advanced solid tumor such as melanoma, head and neck, liver or kidney cancer. This receptor chain uses TRBV5-1 and TRBJ2-3; TRBD1 agrees with 7 junctional bases. Sample: CD4+ or CD8+ T cells sorted from blood, taken in a trial of the OX40 agonist ivuxolimab. The CDR3 here reads CASSPDRGTDTQYF. The nucleotides are TGCGCCAGCAGCCCAGACAGGGGCACAGATACGCAGTATTTT.